A single sample gave rise to the 11 T cell receptor beta chains below, sequenced in a study of response to subunit inactivated influenza vaccine (dated by TCRdb to the late 2010s). The library was produced with RT-PCR. Instrument used: Illumina HiSeq 2500. In TCRdb, the public reads were trimmed at Q25 with fastp and aligned with MiXCR, with productive beta chains retained. Rows with one shared CDR3 protein collapse into an entry with the most common genes and DNA. The sample has about 190,000 distinct CDR3 sequences on record, around 14% of them singletons. 20% to 30% of the sample goes to the ten largest clones. The sequencing used CD8+ T cells sorted from PBMCs, collected around 5 days after vaccination. Receptor source: a man in his forties or fifties who received an inactivated influenza vaccine. Donor details come from another sample of the same person, matched by shared clones.

This clonotype has only a few counts. The V gene is TRBV20-1, the J gene TRBJ1-2, with D tentatively TRBD1 (5 bases). V dropped 4 bases and J dropped 4 bases, with 22 bases sitting between them. The CDR3 is 16 residues long. The germline CDR1 and CDR2 sequences are DFQATT and SNEGSKA (reference sequence). The CDR3 sequence is CSAIHLEGRGTYGYTF. The CDR3 DNA sequence: TGCAGTGCTATTCATCTCGAGGGGCGTGGGACCTATGGCTACACCTTC.

This clonotype has more than one count but fewer than ten. V is TRBV10-3 and J is TRBJ2-7; perhaps TRBD1 as D (6 bases). Trimming left V 3 bases short and J 4 bases short, with 13 bases between. Germline V lookup: CDR1 ENHRY, CDR2 SYGVKD. The CDR3 runs to 14 residues. CDR3 DNA sequence: TGTGCCATCAGTGAACCGGGACACGATTACGAGCAGTACTTC. Translating gives CAISEPGHDYEQYF.

This clonotype was picked up a small number of times. The CDR3, as DNA: TGTGCCAGCAGTTACGGGGGGGCGGGGACCCAGTACTTC. This sequence encodes CASSYGGAGTQYF. The rearrangement links TRBV6-6 to TRBJ2-5; a weak D match, TRBD2 (7 bases). Germline loops: CDR1 MNHNY, CDR2 SVGAGI (reference sequence). This CDR3 contains 13 residues. Trimming took 2 bases from V and 7 from J, leaving 11 bases between them.

DNA for the CDR3: TGCGCCAGCAGCCAACGTCTCGAGCAGTACTTC. Residues: CASSQRLEQYF. The chain couples TRBV4-3 to TRBJ2-7; D call uncertain. This CDR3 is built from 11 residues. Trimming took off 2 bases at V and 6 bases at J, with 5 bases between the two ends. CDR1 and CDR2 from the germline V gene are LGHNA and YSLEER.

The chain links TRBV4-1 to TRBJ2-1; D might be TRBD2 (5 bases). Between the trimmed V and J ends, which lost 6 bases and 5 bases, there was a span of 11 bases. This CDR3 spans 13 amino acids. Germline CDR1 reads MGHRA; CDR2 reads YSYEKL. CDR3 DNA sequence: TGCGCCAGCAGTCGAGAGGGAAACAATGAGCAGTTCTTC. Protein sequence: CASSREGNNEQFF.

The chain links TRBV6-2 or TRBV6-3 to TRBJ2-3, with TRBD2 matching over 9 bases. The CDR3 spans 18 residues. Germline assignment: CDR1 MNHEY and CDR2 SVGEGT. With V trimmed by 2 bases and J by 0 bases, 9 bases remained unmatched. CDR3 loop: CASSYNDLAGDSTDTQYF. In DNA form, the CDR3 reads TGTGCCAGCAGTTACAACGATTTAGCGGGAGATAGCACAGATACGCAGTATTTT.

The J gene is TRBJ2-1, the V gene TRBV5-1; 9 bases agree with TRBD2. Germline V CDR1 and CDR2: SGHRS, YFSETQ. Trimming at V came to 0 bases and at J to 9 bases, leaving 7 bases not matched to a gene. The CDR3 has 15 amino acids. This CDR3 reads CASSLASGGTGEQFF. Written as DNA, the CDR3 is TGCGCCAGCAGCTTGGCGAGCGGGGGGACCGGTGAGCAGTTCTTC.

This chain connects TRBV4-1 to TRBJ2-7, with 7 bases matching TRBD1. Germline V gene lookup returns CDR1 MGHRA and CDR2 YSYEKL. The length of the CDR3 is 14 residues. Losses at the gene ends were 6 bases for V and 0 bases for J; bases not matched to a gene: 5. CDR3 DNA: TGCGCCAGCAGGACAGGGCAAAGCTCCTACGAGCAGTACTTC. Translation: CASRTGQSSYEQYF.

This clonotype was counted only a few times. The chain links TRBV6-5 to TRBJ1-1; D gene uncertain. Germline lookup yields CDR1 MNHEY and CDR2 SVGAGI. The CDR3 has 15 residues. Between the trimmed V and J ends, which lost 2 bases and 0 bases, there was a span of 10 bases. The CDR3 sequence: CASSYEDGLNTEAFF. Here the CDR3 DNA reads TGTGCCAGCAGTTACGAGGACGGATTGAACACTGAAGCTTTCTTT.

There are a few counts of this clonotype. This rearrangement joins TRBV5-1 to TRBJ2-1; D perhaps matches TRBD1 (6 bases). Trimming left V 4 bases short and J 0 bases short, with 14 bases between. From germline, CDR1 is SGHRS and CDR2 YFSETQ. The CDR3 runs to 16 residues. CDR3 region: CASSTKTGLSYNEQFF. Written as DNA, the CDR3 is TGCGCCAGCAGCACTAAGACAGGCCTCTCCTACAATGAGCAGTTCTTC.

The chain couples TRBV28 to TRBJ2-6, with D perhaps matching TRBD1 (6 bases). Trimming removed 4 bases from V and 4 bases from J, with 17 bases in between. The CDR3 length is 17 residues. Germline V gives CDR1 MDHEN, CDR2 SYDVKM. The CDR3 loop is CASSYGRGRWGANVLTF. The CDR3 nucleotides are TGTGCCAGCAGTTACGGCAGGGGTAGGTGGGGGGCCAACGTCCTGACTTTC.